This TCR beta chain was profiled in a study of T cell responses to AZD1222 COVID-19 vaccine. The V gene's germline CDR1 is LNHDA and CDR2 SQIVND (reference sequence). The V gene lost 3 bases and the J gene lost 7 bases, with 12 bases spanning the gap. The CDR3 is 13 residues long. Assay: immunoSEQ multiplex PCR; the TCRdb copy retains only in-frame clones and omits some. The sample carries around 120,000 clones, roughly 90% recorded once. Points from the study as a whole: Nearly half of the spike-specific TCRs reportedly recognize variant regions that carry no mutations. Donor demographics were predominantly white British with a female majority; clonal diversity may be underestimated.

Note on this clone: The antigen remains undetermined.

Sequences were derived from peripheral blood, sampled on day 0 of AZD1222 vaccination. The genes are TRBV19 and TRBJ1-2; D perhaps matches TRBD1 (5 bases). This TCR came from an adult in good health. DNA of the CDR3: TGTGCCAGTAGTATCGGCAGGGATCGTGGCTACACCTTC. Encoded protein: CASSIGRDRGYTF.